Listed here is a single TCR beta chain. Its antigen is still unknown. The sample belongs to a study of cytomegalovirus exposure and HLA in healthy donors. As for the study in general: An earlier analysis found around 100 million unique TCR beta sequences from approximately 190 million T cells.

Regarding the study as a whole: 16,951 TCR beta sequences were associated with HLA alleles at 0.05 false discovery rate in a later analysis. Cytomegalovirus-associated TCR beta chains were listed, numbering 150 to 200. Accurate prediction of most subjects' HLA-A and HLA-B alleles from TCR beta sequences was reported.

With V trimmed by 2 bases and J by 2 bases, 21 bases remained unmatched. The CDR3 has 20 amino acids. Germline V gene lookup returns CDR1 PRHDT and CDR2 FYEKMQ (reference sequence). Both 60 Vbeta primers and 13 Jbeta primers went into the PCR. Produced via immunoSEQ multiplex PCR; TCRdb's table is partial and in-frame only. This sample has about 180,000 clones, with 70% to 80% found just once. This clonotype originated in a woman in her 40s in good health and CMV-seronegative. Sequencing used PBMCs. The chain has TRBV13 and TRBJ2-7, with TRBD1 matching over 7 bases. The CDR3 here is CASSLTPGTESMTNPYEQYF. The CDR3 region has the DNA TGTGCCAGCAGCTTAACCCCGGGGACAGAAAGTATGACTAACCCCTACGAGCAGTACTTC.